A single sample is the source of the 22 T cell receptor beta chains below, sequenced in a study of blood T cell repertoires in COVID-19. Assay used: immunoSEQ multiplex PCR; TCRdb lists only in-frame clones, some missing. The table shows about 81,000 clones, with about 91% occurring only once. Sequencing input: peripheral blood. The receptor set was obtained from a woman older than 75 with acute or convalescent COVID-19.

The chain carries TRBV19 and TRBJ1-2; a possible D gene is TRBD1 (6 bases). The length of the CDR3 is 20 residues. Trimming removed 6 bases at V and 4 bases at J, with 33 bases between. Germline V CDR1 and CDR2: LNHDA, SQIVND (reference sequence). CDR3 nucleotides: TGTGCCAGTAGCCCGATCGCGCAGGGGCGCACCCCTGCTCCCTTCTATGGCTACACCTTC. Amino acids: CASSPIAQGRTPAPFYGYTF.

This rearrangement joins TRBV2 to TRBJ1-5, with TRBD1 identical over 10 bases. Germline V gene data show CDR1 as SNHLY and CDR2 as FYNNEI. J was trimmed by 6 bases and V by 2 bases; bases with no gene match: 4. This CDR3 has 15 amino acids. The CDR3 DNA is TGTGCCAGCAGTGAATCAGGGGACAGGGGTCAGCCCCAGCATTTT. This gives the protein CASSESGDRGQPQHF.

V usage is TRBV2 and J usage is TRBJ1-1; 7 bases are shared with TRBD1. In germline, CDR1 is SNHLY, CDR2 FYNNEI. The junction had 5 bases not matched to a gene; V was cut back by 5 bases and J by 5 bases. This CDR3 region has 13 residues. The CDR3 DNA reads as TGTGCCAGCAGTACCCTCAGGGGGACTGAAGCTTTCTTT. This encodes CASSTLRGTEAFF.

The gene calls are TRBV5-6 and TRBJ1-2; tentative D call: TRBD1 (5 bases). CDR1 SGHDT and CDR2 YYEEEE come from the germline V gene. V was trimmed by 1 base and J by 3 bases, leaving 13 bases between them. The CDR3 has 15 residues. The CDR3 protein is CASSLKGMVHYGYTF. The DNA of the CDR3 is TGTGCCAGCAGCTTGAAGGGGATGGTTCACTATGGCTACACCTTC. Filled out from reference TRBV5-6 and TRBJ1-2, the complete variable domain reads DAGVTQSPTHLIKTRGQQVTLRCSPKSGHDTVSWYQQALGQGPQFIFQYYEEEERQRGNFPDRFSGHQFPNYSSELNVNALLLGDSALYLCASSLKGMVHYGYTFGSGTRLTVV.

The chain has TRBV29-1 and TRBJ1-2; the D is unclear. CDR3 length: 12 amino acids. Germline V gene data show CDR1 as SQVTM and CDR2 as ANQGSEA. Trimming shortened V by 1 base and J by 2 bases, and 5 bases separated the two germline ends. DNA for the CDR3: TGCAGCGTTGAAGTCAGGAACTATGGCTACACCTTC. This translates into CSVEVRNYGYTF.

The chain recombines TRBV5-5 with TRBJ2-7, with TRBD2 matching over 8 bases. Per the germline V gene, CDR1 is SGHKS and CDR2 is YYEKEE (reference sequence). This CDR3 has 15 amino acids. V was clipped by 1 base and J by 7 bases; unmatched bases: 10. The CDR3 loop reads CASSLSGGAPGEQYF. The DNA for the CDR3 is TGTGCCAGCAGCTTGTCCGGGGGGGCCCCCGGGGAGCAGTACTTC. Drawing the rest from reference TRBV5-5 and TRBJ2-7, the complete variable domain is DAGVTQSPTHLIKTRGQQVTLRCSPISGHKSVSWYQQVLGQGPQFIFQYYEKEERGRGNFPDRFSARQFPNYSSELNVNALLLGDSALYLCASSLSGGAPGEQYFGPGTRLTVT.

V usage is TRBV28 and J usage is TRBJ2-1, with 8 bases aligning to TRBD2. The ends lost 4 bases at V and 6 bases at J; junction bases unmatched: 8. The CDR3 is 15 residues long. Germline assignment: CDR1 MDHEN and CDR2 SYDVKM. CDR3 region: CASSSGLARGNEQFF. CDR3 in DNA: TGTGCCAGCAGTTCCGGACTAGCAAGGGGCAATGAGCAGTTCTTC.

The rearrangement links TRBV20-1 to TRBJ2-3; 10 positions agree with TRBD2. J gave up 5 bases and V 3 bases, and 8 bases lay outside the gene matches. Germline values: CDR1 DFQATT, CDR2 SNEGSKA (reference sequence). The CDR3 totals 15 residues. The CDR3 spells CSASGEAGGLDTQYF. The CDR3 DNA follows: TGCAGTGCTAGTGGGGAAGCGGGAGGGTTAGATACGCAGTATTTT.

The J gene is TRBJ2-3, the V gene TRBV27, with TRBD1 matching 8 bases. Germline V gives CDR1 MNHEY, CDR2 SMNVEV (reference sequence). This CDR3 has 14 residues. Trimming removed 7 bases from V and 3 bases from J; junction bases left unmatched: 6. CDR3 in amino acids: CASNRQGRTDTQYF. CDR3 bases: TGTGCCAGCAACCGACAGGGGAGAACAGATACGCAGTATTTT.

The CDR3 loop is CASRERLAGGPEQFF. DNA for the CDR3: TGTGCCAGCAGGGAGCGACTAGCGGGGGGACCTGAGCAGTTCTTC. J is TRBJ2-1 and V is TRBV27, with 13 bases lining up with TRBD2. Losses at the gene ends were 6 bases for V and 9 bases for J; bases not matched to a gene: 8. This CDR3 region has 15 residues. The germline CDR1 and CDR2 sequences are MNHEY and SMNVEV (reference sequence).

The rearrangement links TRBV7-2 to TRBJ2-7; weak D call: TRBD1 (5 bases). Per germline, CDR1 SGHTA and CDR2 FQGNSA. This CDR3 has 12 residues. Trimming removed 6 bases at V and 5 bases at J, with 11 bases between. In nucleotides, the CDR3 is TGTGCCAGCAGGTCAGGGATCCACGAGCAGTACTTC. Its translation is CASRSGIHEQYF.

V is TRBV18 and J is TRBJ1-4; D not certain. Trimming left V 0 bases short and J 2 bases short, with 4 bases between. This CDR3 region has 14 residues. Germline V gives CDR1 KGHSH, CDR2 LQKENI. The CDR3 is CASSPPATNEKLFF. CDR3 DNA sequence: TGTGCCAGCTCACCACCGGCCACTAATGAAAAACTGTTTTTT.

The chain uses TRBV30 and TRBJ2-7; 8 bases are a match to TRBD1. The CDR3 loop spans 14 amino acids. Germline values: CDR1 GTSNPN, CDR2 SVGIG (reference sequence). V lost 1 base and J lost 6; bases outside the gene matches: 8. In DNA, the CDR3 is TGTGCCTGGAGTGGTGGGTCAGGGGGCGTCGAGCAGTACTTC. Translated: CAWSGGSGGVEQYF. The variable domain in full, with the rest retrieved from reference TRBV30 and TRBJ2-7, is SQTIHQWPATLVQPVGSPLSLECTVEGTSNPNLYWYRQAAGRGLQLLFYSVGIGQISSEVPQNLSASRPQDRQFILSSKKLLLSDSGFYLCAWSGGSGGVEQYFGPGTRLTVT.

This clone was seen just once. V and J are TRBV7-2 and TRBJ1-2; 11 nucleotides match TRBD1. V lost 5 bases, J lost 5 bases, and 7 bases stayed unmatched. Germline V gives CDR1 SGHTA, CDR2 FQGNSA. The CDR3 covers 15 residues. The CDR3 region is CASSTGQGAAYGYTF. The CDR3 DNA is TGTGCCAGCAGCACAGGACAGGGGGCGGCTTATGGCTACACCTTC.

This clone was observed once. The chain recombines TRBV19 with TRBJ2-7; 7 nucleotides match TRBD2. The CDR3 contains 14 residues. CDR1 and CDR2 from the germline V gene are LNHDA and SQIVND (reference sequence). Trimming at V came to 1 base and at J to 3 bases, leaving 3 bases not matched to a gene. The chain's CDR3 is CASSIGAGDYEQYF. CDR3 sequence (DNA): TGTGCCAGTAGTATAGGGGCGGGGGACTACGAGCAGTACTTC. Variable domain in full (rest from reference TRBV19 and TRBJ2-7): DGGITQSPKYLFRKEGQNVTLSCEQNLNHDAMYWYRQDPGQGLRLIYYSQIVNDFQKGDIAEGYSVSREKKESFPLTVTSAQKNPTAFYLCASSIGAGDYEQYFGPGTRLTVT.

The chain has TRBV7-8 and TRBJ2-2; possibly TRBD1 for D (6 bases). Germline lookup yields CDR1 SGHVS and CDR2 FQNEAQ. The CDR3 spans 16 residues. The V and J ends lost 6 bases and 4 bases respectively, with 18 bases between them. The CDR3 loop reads CASSLQGIRVTGELFF. Written as DNA, the CDR3 is TGTGCCAGCAGTTTACAGGGAATTCGAGTCACCGGGGAGCTGTTTTTT.

The chain couples TRBV2 to TRBJ1-2; 7 bases agree with TRBD1. The V gene end was trimmed by 0 bases and the J gene end by 2 bases; junction bases not matched to a gene: 3. The CDR3 length is 15 residues. Germline CDR1 reads SNHLY; CDR2 reads FYNNEI. As DNA, the CDR3 is TGTGCCAGCAGTGAAGCGCAGACAGGGAACTATGGCTACACCTTC. Protein product: CASSEAQTGNYGYTF.

The rearrangement uses TRBV7-9 and TRBJ1-1; the D is unclear. In germline, CDR1 is SEHNR, CDR2 FQNEAQ (reference sequence). The CDR3 is 15 residues long. The germline V and J ends were trimmed by 5 bases and 5 bases, with 18 bases remaining between them. CDR3 in DNA: TGTGCCAGCAGCCCCGGAGCTAGCGCTATTACTGAAGCTTTCTTT. Amino acid sequence: CASSPGASAITEAFF.

V gene TRBV6-1 combines with J gene TRBJ2-7; 8 bases align to TRBD2. The J segment lost 3 bases and the V segment lost 3 bases, leaving 7 bases of the junction unmatched. The CDR3 spans 15 residues. The germline V gene encodes CDR1 MNHNS and CDR2 SASEGT. CDR3 protein: CASSDPPGLVYEQYF. CDR3 sequence (DNA): TGTGCCAGCAGTGATCCCCCGGGACTAGTCTACGAGCAGTACTTC.

The J gene is TRBJ2-5, the V gene TRBV4-3; 11 bases are shared with TRBD1. CDR3 length: 15 residues. Trimming took 1 base from V and 5 from J; bases not matched to a gene: 3. Germline loops: CDR1 LGHNA, CDR2 YSLEER. The CDR3 loop is CASSQGDRGAETQYF. The DNA of the CDR3 is TGCGCCAGCAGCCAAGGGGACAGGGGGGCGGAGACCCAGTACTTC.

V gene TRBV30 combines with J gene TRBJ2-2; D not certain. CDR3 length: 14 residues. V lost 4 bases to trimming and J lost 0 bases, with 9 bases between them. Germline V gene sequence: CDR1 GTSNPN, CDR2 SVGIG (reference sequence). The CDR3 sequence: CAWNQIANTGELFF. CDR3 sequence (DNA): TGTGCCTGGAACCAGATTGCGAACACCGGGGAGCTGTTTTTT.

The chain combines TRBV19 with TRBJ2-1; D possibly corresponds to TRBD1 (5 bases). CDR1 and CDR2 (germline): LNHDA, SQIVND (reference sequence). V was pared by 8 bases and J by 3 bases, with 17 bases between. The CDR3 is 15 residues long. CDR3: CASQVGREFYNEQFF. CDR3 coding DNA: TGTGCCAGTCAGGTCGGCAGGGAATTCTACAATGAGCAGTTCTTC.